This T cell receptor (beta chain) was sequenced in a study of blood T cells in healthy people across ages. This CDR3 is 17 amino acids long. V was clipped by 0 bases and J by 1 base; unmatched bases: 7. Germline V CDR1 and CDR2: SGHRS, YFSETQ. The donors, all healthy, were Caucasians living in Russia, aged roughly 6 to 100. Each donor gave about 9.3 milliliters of peripheral blood. Isolating PBMCs gave at least 6 million of these cells per sample. A second PCR of about 7 to 12 cycles used a sample-barcoded 5' primer and a J-beta primer mix. TCRdb recomputed calls from the 5' RACE reads with MiXCR, one row per CDR3 protein. This sample has about 570,000 distinct CDR3 sequences, with 25% to 30% found just once.

Specimen: blood. The sequence was collected from a woman between 70 and 85 years old in good health. The rearrangement uses TRBV5-1 and TRBJ2-7, with TRBD1 matching 10 bases. CDR3 sequence (DNA): TGCGCCAGCAGCTTGGGGGGAAGACAGGGGGCGTCCTACGAGCAGTACTTC. The encoded protein is CASSLGGRQGASYEQYF.